The clone carrying this TCR beta chain was detected only a few times. Its cognate antigen is unknown. The V and J ends lost 1 base and 2 bases, in that order; junction bases with no gene match: 2. This CDR3 contains 14 residues. The germline V gene encodes CDR1 SEHNR and CDR2 FQNEAQ (reference sequence). The data were obtained in a study of glioma-infiltrating T cells. Study context: Glioblastomas were WHO grade IV, sampled at first diagnosis; low-grade were grade II. Sequencing aimed for roughly 4.5- to 11-fold coverage of about 940,000 peripheral T cells.

Amplification of TCR alpha and beta CDR3 regions from RNA used iRepertoire nested multiplex PCR. One-step reverse transcription and amplification started from roughly 100-400 ng of tissue mRNA or PBMC total RNA. TCRdb re-derived calls from the multiplex PCR reads in MiXCR, one entry per CDR3 protein. Found here are a few hundred thousand distinct CDR3 sequences, approximately 42% of them singletons; the top ten hold around 12%. Study-level findings and limits: Non-neoplastic patients had below-expected tissue-blood divergence, while all gliomas exceeded expectation.

This chain links TRBV7-9 with TRBJ2-7; 7 nucleotides line up with TRBD2. Sample: glioma tissue, nonneoplastic brain tissue, or PBMCs (not recorded which). The source is a human donor with low-grade glioma or glioblastoma, undergoing nonglioma brain surgery, or in good health (not recorded which). The CDR3 sequence is CASSLGGSAYEQYF. CDR3 bases: TGTGCCAGCAGCTTAGGCGGGAGTGCCTACGAGCAGTACTTC.